The sequence of this T cell receptor (beta chain) was determined in a study of blood T cell repertoires in COVID-19. The overall study: PBMCs, B-cell-depleted T cells, or T cells provided the cDNA or gDNA that made up the material.

Germline V gene lookup returns CDR1 SGHTA and CDR2 FQGTGA. V lost 0 bases and J lost 10; bases outside the gene matches: 8. The CDR3 is 15 residues long. The repertoire was sequenced with immunoSEQ multiplex PCR; TCRdb's copy has only in-frame clones and lacks some. The sample has approximately 300,000 clones, about 89% seen once; the top ten hold under 8%. The chain combines TRBV7-3 with TRBJ2-1, with 8 bases lining up with TRBD2. The origin of this receptor is a man aged 18 to 29 who had recovered from COVID-19. Sample: peripheral blood. The chain's CDR3 is CASSLTPGGLREQFF. For the CDR3, the DNA is TGTGCCAGCAGCTTAACGCCGGGAGGGTTAAGGGAGCAGTTCTTC.